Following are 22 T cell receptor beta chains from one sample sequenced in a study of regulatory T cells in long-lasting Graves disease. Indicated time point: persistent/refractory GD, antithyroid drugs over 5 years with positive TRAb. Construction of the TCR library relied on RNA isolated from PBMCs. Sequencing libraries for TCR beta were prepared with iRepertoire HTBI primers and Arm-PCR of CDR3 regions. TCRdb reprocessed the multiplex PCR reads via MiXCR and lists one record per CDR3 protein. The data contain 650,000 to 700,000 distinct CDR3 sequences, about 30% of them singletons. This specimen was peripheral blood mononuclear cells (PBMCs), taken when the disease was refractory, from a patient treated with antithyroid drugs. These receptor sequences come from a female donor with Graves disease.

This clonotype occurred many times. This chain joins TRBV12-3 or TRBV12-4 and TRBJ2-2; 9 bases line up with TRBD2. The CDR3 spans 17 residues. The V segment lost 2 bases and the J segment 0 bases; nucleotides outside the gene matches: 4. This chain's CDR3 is CASSLRLAETNTGELFF. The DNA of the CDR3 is TGTGCCAGCAGTTTAAGACTAGCGGAGACGAACACCGGGGAGCTGTTTTTT.

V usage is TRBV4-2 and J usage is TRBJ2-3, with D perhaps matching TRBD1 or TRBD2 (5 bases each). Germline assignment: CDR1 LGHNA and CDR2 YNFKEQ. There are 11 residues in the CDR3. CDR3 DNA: TGTGTCGCCCGAGGGGCAGATACGCAGTATTTT. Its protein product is CVARGADTQYF.

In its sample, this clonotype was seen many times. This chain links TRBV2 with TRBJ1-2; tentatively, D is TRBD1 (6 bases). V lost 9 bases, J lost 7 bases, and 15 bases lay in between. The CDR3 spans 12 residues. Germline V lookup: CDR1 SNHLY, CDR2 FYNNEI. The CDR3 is CASSRDTFGYTF. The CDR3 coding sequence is TGTGCCAGTAGCCGGGACACCTTTGGCTACACCTTC.

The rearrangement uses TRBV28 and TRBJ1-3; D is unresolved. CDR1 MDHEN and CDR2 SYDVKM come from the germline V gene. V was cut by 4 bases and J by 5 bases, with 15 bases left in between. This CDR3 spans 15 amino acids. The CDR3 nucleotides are TGTGCCAGCAGTTATGGTGGAGGGAAACGAAACACCATATATTTT. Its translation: CASSYGGGKRNTIYF.

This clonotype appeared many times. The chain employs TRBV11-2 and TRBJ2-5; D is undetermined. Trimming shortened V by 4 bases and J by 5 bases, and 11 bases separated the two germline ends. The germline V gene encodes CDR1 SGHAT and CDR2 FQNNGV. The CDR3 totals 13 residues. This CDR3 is CASSSRSRETQYF. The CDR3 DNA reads TGTGCCAGCAGCTCCCGGAGTAGGGAGACCCAGTACTTC. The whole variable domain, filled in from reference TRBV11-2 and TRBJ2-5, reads EAGVAQSPRYKIIEKRQSVAFWCNPISGHATLYWYQQILGQGPKLLIQFQNNGVVDDSQLPKDRFSAERLKGVDSTLKIQPAKLEDSAVYLCASSSRSRETQYFGPGTRLLVL.

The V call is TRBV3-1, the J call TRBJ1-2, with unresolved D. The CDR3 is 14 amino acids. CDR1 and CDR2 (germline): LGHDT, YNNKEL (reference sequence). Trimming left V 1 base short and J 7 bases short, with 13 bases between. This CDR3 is CASSQATQSGGYTF. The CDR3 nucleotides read TGTGCCAGCAGCCAAGCGACGCAGTCTGGTGGCTACACCTTC.

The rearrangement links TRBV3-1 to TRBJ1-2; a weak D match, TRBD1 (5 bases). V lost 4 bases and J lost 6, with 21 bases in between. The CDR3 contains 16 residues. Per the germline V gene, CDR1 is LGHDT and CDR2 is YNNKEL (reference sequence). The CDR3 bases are TGTGCCAGCAGCCCCGCGGGACCGGGCTTGGGGGATGGCTACACCTTC. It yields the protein CASSPAGPGLGDGYTF.

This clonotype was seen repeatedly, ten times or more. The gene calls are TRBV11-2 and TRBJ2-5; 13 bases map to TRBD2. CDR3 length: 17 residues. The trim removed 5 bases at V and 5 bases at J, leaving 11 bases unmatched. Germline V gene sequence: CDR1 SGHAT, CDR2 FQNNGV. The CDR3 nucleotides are TGTGCCAGCAGCATCGGACTAGCGGGAGTGTCGGGGGAGACCCAGTACTTC. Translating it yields CASSIGLAGVSGETQYF.

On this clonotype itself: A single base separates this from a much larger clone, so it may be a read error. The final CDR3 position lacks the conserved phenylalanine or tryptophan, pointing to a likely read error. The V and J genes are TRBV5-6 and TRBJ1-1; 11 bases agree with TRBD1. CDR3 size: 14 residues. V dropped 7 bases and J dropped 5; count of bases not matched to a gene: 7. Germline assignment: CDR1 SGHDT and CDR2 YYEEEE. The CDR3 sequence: CASARTGGVTEAFL. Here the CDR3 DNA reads TGTGCCAGCGCAAGGACAGGGGGCGTGACTGAAGCTTTCCTT.

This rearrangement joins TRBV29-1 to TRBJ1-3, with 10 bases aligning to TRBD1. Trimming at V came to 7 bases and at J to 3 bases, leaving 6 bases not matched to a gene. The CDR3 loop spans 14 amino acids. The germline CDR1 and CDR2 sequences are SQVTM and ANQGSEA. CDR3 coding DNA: TGCAGCGCTGGGGACAGGGGCTATGGAAACACCATATATTTT. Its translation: CSAGDRGYGNTIYF. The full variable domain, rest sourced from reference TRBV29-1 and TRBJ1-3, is SAVISQKPSRDICQRGTSLTIQCQVDSQVTMMFWYRQQPGQSLTLIATANQGSEATYESGFVIDKFPISRPNLTFSTLTVSNMSPEDSSIYLCSAGDRGYGNTIYFGEGSWLTVV.

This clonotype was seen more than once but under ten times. The CDR3 region is CASSIDQGFGPTEAFF. The CDR3 region has the DNA TGTGCCAGTAGTATAGATCAAGGGTTTGGACCAACTGAAGCTTTCTTT. This chain uses TRBV19 with TRBJ1-1; D is unclear. CDR1 is LNHDA, CDR2 SQIVND, per germline (reference sequence). The CDR3 consists of 16 residues. Trimming pared 0 bases from V and 5 bases from J, leaving 16 bases between.

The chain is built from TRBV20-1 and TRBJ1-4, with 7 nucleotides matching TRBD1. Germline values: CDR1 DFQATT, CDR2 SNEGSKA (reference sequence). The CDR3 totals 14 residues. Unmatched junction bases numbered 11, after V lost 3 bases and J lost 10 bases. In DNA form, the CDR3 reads TGCAGTGCTAGTAATGGCAGGGGGATAGGAAAACTGTTTTTT. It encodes CSASNGRGIGKLFF.

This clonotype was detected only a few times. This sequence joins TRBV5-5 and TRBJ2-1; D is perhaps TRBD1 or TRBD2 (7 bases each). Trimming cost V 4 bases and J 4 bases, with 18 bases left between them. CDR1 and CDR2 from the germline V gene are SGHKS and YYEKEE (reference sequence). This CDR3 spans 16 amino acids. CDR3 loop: CASSPIAGGGYNEQFF. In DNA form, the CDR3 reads TGTGCCAGCAGCCCAATCGCAGGGGGGGGGTACAATGAGCAGTTCTTC.

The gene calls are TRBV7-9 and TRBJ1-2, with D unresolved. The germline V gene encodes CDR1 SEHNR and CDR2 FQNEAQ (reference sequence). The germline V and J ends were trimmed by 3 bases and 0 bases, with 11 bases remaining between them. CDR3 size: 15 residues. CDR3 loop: CASSFVEVANYGYTF. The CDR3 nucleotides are TGTGCCAGCAGCTTCGTCGAGGTAGCTAACTATGGCTACACCTTC. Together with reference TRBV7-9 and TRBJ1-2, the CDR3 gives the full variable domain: DTGVSQNPRHKITKRGQNVTFRCDPISEHNRLYWYRQTLGQGPEFLTYFQNEAQLEKSRLLSDRFSAERPKGSFSTLEIQRTEQGDSAMYLCASSFVEVANYGYTFGSGTRLTVV.

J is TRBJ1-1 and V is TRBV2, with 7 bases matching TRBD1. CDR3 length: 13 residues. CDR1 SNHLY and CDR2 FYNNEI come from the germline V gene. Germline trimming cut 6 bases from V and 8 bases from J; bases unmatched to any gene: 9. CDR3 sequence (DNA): TGTGCCAGCAGGCTACTGACAGGGAAGGAAGCTTTCTTT. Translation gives CASRLLTGKEAFF.

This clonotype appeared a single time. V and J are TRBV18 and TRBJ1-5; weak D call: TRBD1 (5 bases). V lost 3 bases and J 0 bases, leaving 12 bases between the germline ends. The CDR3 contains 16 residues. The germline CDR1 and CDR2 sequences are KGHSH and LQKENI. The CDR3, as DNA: TGTGCCAGCTCACCCAGGGTTGGTGATAGCAATCAGCCCCAGCATTTT. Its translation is CASSPRVGDSNQPQHF.

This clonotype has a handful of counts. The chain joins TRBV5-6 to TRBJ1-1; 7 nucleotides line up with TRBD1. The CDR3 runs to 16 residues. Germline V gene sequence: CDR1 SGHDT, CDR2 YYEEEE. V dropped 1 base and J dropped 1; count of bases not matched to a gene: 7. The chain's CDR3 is CASSLSVGTANTEAFF. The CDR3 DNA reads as TGTGCCAGCAGCTTGAGTGTAGGGACAGCGAACACTGAAGCTTTCTTT.

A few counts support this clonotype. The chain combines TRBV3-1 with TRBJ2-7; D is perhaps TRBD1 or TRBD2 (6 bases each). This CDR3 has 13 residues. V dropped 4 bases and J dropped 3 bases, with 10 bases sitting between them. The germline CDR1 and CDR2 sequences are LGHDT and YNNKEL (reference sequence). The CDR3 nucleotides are TGTGCCAGCAGCCGGGGGGCGGACTACGAGCAGTACTTC. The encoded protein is CASSRGADYEQYF.

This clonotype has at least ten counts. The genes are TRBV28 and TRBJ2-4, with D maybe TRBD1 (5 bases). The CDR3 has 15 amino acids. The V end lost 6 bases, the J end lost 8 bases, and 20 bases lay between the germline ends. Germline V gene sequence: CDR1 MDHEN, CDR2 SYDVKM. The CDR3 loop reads CASSGRARTTDIQYF. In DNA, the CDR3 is TGTGCCAGCAGCGGCAGGGCGAGGACAACCGACATTCAGTACTTC.

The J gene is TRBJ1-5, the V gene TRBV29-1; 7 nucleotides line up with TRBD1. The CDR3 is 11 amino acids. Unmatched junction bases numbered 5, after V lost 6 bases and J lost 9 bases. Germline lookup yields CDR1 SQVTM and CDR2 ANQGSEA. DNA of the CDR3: TGCAGCGTGGGGAGACAGGGGCCCCAGCATTTT. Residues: CSVGRQGPQHF.

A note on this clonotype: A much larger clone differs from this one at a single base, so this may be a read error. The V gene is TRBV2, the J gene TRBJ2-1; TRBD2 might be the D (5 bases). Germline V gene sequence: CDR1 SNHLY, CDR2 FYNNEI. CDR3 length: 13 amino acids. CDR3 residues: CPSSELAYNEQFF. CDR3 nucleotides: TGTCCCAGCAGTGAACTAGCCTACAATGAGCAGTTCTTC.

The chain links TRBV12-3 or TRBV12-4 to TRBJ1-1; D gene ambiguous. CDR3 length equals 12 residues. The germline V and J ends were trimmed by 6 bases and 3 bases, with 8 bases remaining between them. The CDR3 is CASSLYHTEAFF. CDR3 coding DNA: TGTGCCAGCAGCTTATACCACACTGAAGCTTTCTTT.